This TCR beta chain was found in a study of siplizumab effects on memory and regulatory T cells. With regard to this clone: What it binds is not known.

V lost 3 bases and J lost 2, with 10 bases in between. CDR1 MNHNY and CDR2 SVGAGI come from the germline V gene (reference sequence). The CDR3 is made up of 14 amino acids. General study results and limits: Proliferating clones, CD4+ or CD8+, lacked an assignable naive or memory phenotype in roughly 80-97% of cases. With siplizumab, mappable alloreactive CD4+ clones averaged 68.8% Treg-derived, versus roughly 25% in controls.

Assays examined 80,000 to 100,000 TCR templates per sample. Profiled with immunoSEQ multiplex PCR; TCRdb holds only in-frame clones, not every one. The sample holds some 100,000 clones, roughly 93% seen once. The sample taken for sequencing was CD8+ T cells sorted from blood. The clonotype was recovered from a human donor in good health. V and J are TRBV6-6 and TRBJ1-2; weak D call: TRBD1 (6 bases). The CDR3 region is CASSYLTGNYGYTF. The CDR3 nucleotides read TGTGCCAGCAGTTATCTCACAGGGAACTATGGCTACACCTTC.